Listed here are 32 T cell receptor beta chains from one sample, sequenced in a study of CD8+CD57+ T cells in acquired aplastic anemia. Investigators profiled TCR beta VDJ and CDR3 from genomic DNA template. TCRdb reprocessed the reads via MiXCR and lists one record per CDR3 protein. Seen here are 250,000 to 350,000 distinct CDR3 sequences, roughly 61% observed once, and the top ten hold approximately 1.3%. For sequencing, patients were chosen who had shown expansion of CD8+CD57+ cells by flow cytometry. Input material: sorted CD4+, CD8+, or CD8+CD57+ T cells (not recorded which) from PBMCs. The receptors originated from a human donor with aplastic anemia.

The V and J genes are TRBV2 and TRBJ2-3, with 10 nucleotides matching TRBD2. Germline CDR1 and CDR2: SNHLY and FYNNEI. This CDR3 has 13 residues. J lost 3 bases, V lost 7 bases, and 1 base had no gene match. DNA for the CDR3: TGTGCCAGCATAGCGGGGGGAACAGATACGCAGTATTTT. Its protein product is CASIAGGTDTQYF.

Points on this clonotype: A junction boundary mismatches the germline segment, possibly from a read error. The V gene is TRBV5-1, the J gene TRBJ1-1, with 9 bases aligning to TRBD1. The CDR3 has 16 residues. Per germline, CDR1 SGHRS and CDR2 YFSETQ. The chain's CDR3 is CASSVRTGDLNTEAFF. The CDR3 nucleotides are TGTGCCAGCAGCGTAAGGACAGGGGATTTGAACACTGAAGCTTTCTTT.

This clonotype was observed a few times. V gene TRBV10-3 combines with J gene TRBJ1-2; tentative D call: TRBD1 (6 bases). Trimming shortened V by 5 bases and J by 4 bases, and 8 bases separated the two germline ends. Per the germline V gene, CDR1 is ENHRY and CDR2 is SYGVKD. The CDR3 contains 12 residues. CDR3: CAISNRVYGYTF. Here the CDR3 DNA reads TGTGCCATCAGTAACAGGGTCTATGGCTACACCTTC.

This clonotype has only a few counts. The chain employs TRBV7-6 and TRBJ2-7; 11 nucleotides match TRBD2. V trimming: 5 bases; J trimming: 0 bases; junction bases outside the gene matches: 6. This CDR3 region has 16 residues. Germline V gene lookup returns CDR1 SGHVS and CDR2 FNYEAQ. The CDR3, as DNA: TGTGCCAGCAGCGCGCACCTAGCGGGAGGCTCCTACGAGCAGTACTTC. It translates to CASSAHLAGGSYEQYF.

This clonotype was seen repeatedly, ten times or more. The chain links TRBV5-6 to TRBJ2-1; D unclear. Germline CDR1 SGHDT, CDR2 YYEEEE. V was shortened by 3 bases and J by 6 bases, with 7 bases between the two germline ends. CDR3 length equals 12 residues. The CDR3 reads CASSWVRNEQFF. The CDR3 bases are TGTGCCAGCAGCTGGGTGCGCAATGAGCAGTTCTTC.

At least ten counts were recorded for this clonotype. V gene TRBV15 combines with J gene TRBJ1-4; TRBD1 matches 11 bases. Germline CDR1 and CDR2: LNHNV and YYDKDF (reference sequence). V lost 6 bases and J lost 7; bases outside the gene matches: 7. This CDR3 has 15 residues. The CDR3 nucleotides are TGTGCCACCAGACAGGACAGGGGGCCTGGTGAAAAACTGTTTTTT. It yields the protein CATRQDRGPGEKLFF.

The chain couples TRBV19 to TRBJ2-1, with 7 positions matching TRBD2. The CDR3 has 16 amino acids. Germline V lookup: CDR1 LNHDA, CDR2 SQIVND (reference sequence). The V and J ends lost 2 bases and 2 bases, in that order; junction bases with no gene match: 6. DNA of the CDR3: TGTGCCAGTAGTATACTCCCTAGCGGAACCTACAATGAGCAGTTCTTC. It yields the protein CASSILPSGTYNEQFF.

Details on this clonotype: Since the CDR3 does not end with the conserved phenylalanine or tryptophan, this likely comes from a read error. This sequence joins TRBV12-3 or TRBV12-4 and TRBJ2-1; D is tentatively TRBD1 or TRBD2 (5 bases each). The V gene lost 0 bases and the J gene lost 9 bases, with 15 bases spanning the gap. This CDR3 has 15 amino acids. CDR3 DNA sequence: TGTGCCAGCAGTTTAGCAAGGGACGGTGGGACTGAGCAGTTCCTC. Protein sequence: CASSLARDGGTEQFL.

Regarding this clonotype: At one end the junction does not follow the germline gene, possibly because of a read error. The chain joins TRBV7-7 to TRBJ2-3, with a possible D match to TRBD2 (7 bases). Germline V gene data show CDR1 as SSHAT and CDR2 as FNYEAQ (reference sequence). The CDR3 runs 16 residues. The chain's CDR3 is CVSSLSSGGNIDTQYF. The CDR3, as DNA: TGTGTCAGCAGCTTAAGTTCGGGGGGCAACATAGATACGCAGTATTTT. Combining the CDR3 with reference TRBV7-7 and TRBJ2-3 gives the whole variable domain GAGVSQSPRYKVTKRGQDVTLRCDPISSHATLYWYQQALGQGPEFLTYFNYEAQPDKSGLPSDRFSAERPEGSISTLTIQRTEQRDSAMYRCVSSLSSGGNIDTQYFGPGTRLTVL.

The chain recombines TRBV10-3 with TRBJ2-7, with TRBD2 as a possible D gene (6 bases). Per the germline V gene, CDR1 is ENHRY and CDR2 is SYGVKD. The CDR3 contains 13 residues. Trimming shortened V by 10 bases and J by 0 bases, and 13 bases separated the two germline ends. The CDR3 loop reads CATERGTSYEQYF. The CDR3 DNA follows: TGTGCCACCGAACGCGGGACCTCCTACGAGCAGTACTTC.

This clonotype was seen a handful of times. The chain couples TRBV2 to TRBJ1-4; maybe TRBD1 (5 bases). The germline gives CDR1 SNHLY, CDR2 FYNNEI. The CDR3 contains 15 residues. V was clipped by 6 bases and J by 15 bases, with 26 bases between them. The CDR3 protein is CASRALQGVRGMVFF. The CDR3 bases are TGTGCCAGCAGGGCATTGCAGGGAGTTAGGGGAATGGTGTTTTTT.

The genes are TRBV29-1 and TRBJ1-2, with D perhaps TRBD1 (5 bases). Trimming removed 0 bases at V and 4 bases at J, with 12 bases between. Germline V gene sequence: CDR1 SQVTM, CDR2 ANQGSEA. The CDR3 contains 14 residues. CDR3: CSVEEWQGGYGYTF. DNA for the CDR3: TGCAGCGTTGAAGAGTGGCAGGGTGGCTATGGCTACACCTTC.

Written as DNA, the CDR3 is TGTGCCAGCAGTCCCACACGACAGGACTATGGCTACACCTTC. Translation: CASSPTRQDYGYTF. This chain joins TRBV2 and TRBJ1-2; D may be TRBD1 (6 bases). Germline V gene lookup returns CDR1 SNHLY and CDR2 FYNNEI. CDR3 length equals 14 residues. The V end was cut by 5 bases, the J end by 3 bases, with 13 bases between.

The chain links TRBV7-6 to TRBJ2-2; 12 bases fit TRBD2. Germline V gene sequence: CDR1 SGHVS, CDR2 FNYEAQ. J was trimmed by 0 bases and V by 4 bases; bases with no gene match: 9. This CDR3 contains 19 residues. In nucleotides, the CDR3 is TGTGCCAGCAGCTCACGACTAGCGGGGGCCATCGCGAACACCGGGGAGCTGTTTTTT. This translates into CASSSRLAGAIANTGELFF. The whole variable domain, filled in from reference TRBV7-6 and TRBJ2-2, reads GAGVSQSPRYKVTKRGQDVALRCDPISGHVSLYWYRQALGQGPEFLTYFNYEAQQDKSGLPNDRFSAERPEGSISTLTIQRTEQRDSAMYRCASSSRLAGAIANTGELFFGEGSRLTVL.

The gene calls are TRBV2 and TRBJ1-1, with unresolved D. Germline CDR1 SNHLY, CDR2 FYNNEI. With 2 bases removed from V and 0 bases from J, the gap between germline ends came to 4 bases. CDR3 length equals 13 residues. The CDR3 sequence is CASSEHLNTEAFF. In DNA form, the CDR3 reads TGTGCCAGCAGTGAACACCTGAACACTGAAGCTTTCTTT.

The chain couples TRBV10-3 to TRBJ2-1; 15 bases agree with TRBD2. The V gene end was trimmed by 4 bases and the J gene end by 8 bases; junction bases not matched to a gene: 6. This CDR3 is 16 amino acids long. Germline V gives CDR1 ENHRY, CDR2 SYGVKD. This CDR3 is CAISGTSGRASDEQFF. For the CDR3, the DNA is TGTGCCATCAGTGGGACTAGCGGGAGGGCCAGCGATGAGCAGTTCTTC.

The chain joins TRBV29-1 to TRBJ2-7, with 10 positions matching TRBD2. This CDR3 has 14 amino acids. J was trimmed by 6 bases and V by 7 bases; bases with no gene match: 12. Looked up from germline, CDR1 is SQVTM and CDR2 is ANQGSEA. The CDR3 sequence: CSGGSGGPFSEQYF. The CDR3 DNA reads as TGCAGCGGAGGTAGCGGGGGGCCCTTCAGCGAGCAGTACTTC.

For this clonotype: The germline gene is not matched at one end of the junction; a read error may be the cause. The chain links TRBV5-1 to TRBJ1-3; D is possibly TRBD1 (5 bases). Germline CDR1 reads SGHRS; CDR2 reads YFSETQ. CDR3 length: 14 amino acids. Here the CDR3 DNA reads TGCGCCGGCAGCTTGGGCAGGGTCGGAAACACCATATACTTT. This codes for CAGSLGRVGNTIYF. Together with reference TRBV5-1 and TRBJ1-3, the CDR3 gives the full variable domain: KAGVTQTPRYLIKTRGQQVTLSCSPISGHRSVSWYQQTPGQGLQFLFEYFSETQRNKGNFPGRFSGRQFSNSRSEMNVSTLELGDSALYLCAGSLGRVGNTIYFGEGSWLTVV.

In its sample, this clonotype was seen many times. This chain uses TRBV5-1 with TRBJ2-5; TRBD2 aligns across 10 bases. CDR1 and CDR2 from the germline V gene are SGHRS and YFSETQ. J gave up 5 bases and V 4 bases, and 11 bases lay outside the gene matches. CDR3 size: 16 residues. In DNA form, the CDR3 reads TGCGCCAGCAGCCCCGGGGGGCTAGCGGGGGTTGAGACCCAGTACTTC. This translates into CASSPGGLAGVETQYF.

This clonotype was picked up many times. This rearrangement joins TRBV5-8 to TRBJ2-3; unclear D gene. Trimming took 1 base from V and 4 from J, leaving 16 bases between them. Germline V gives CDR1 SGHTS, CDR2 YDEGEE. This CDR3 comprises 16 residues. The CDR3 nucleotides read TGTGCCAGCAGCTTGATGACCCTCCCGACGGCAGATACGCAGTATTTT. Translation gives CASSLMTLPTADTQYF.

The chain links TRBV25-1 to TRBJ2-1; D unclear. V was trimmed by 5 bases and J by 8 bases, leaving 16 bases between them. Germline V gene data show CDR1 as MGHDK and CDR2 as SYGVNS. There are 14 residues in the CDR3. The CDR3 DNA is TGTGCCAGCAGTTGGTCCGGAAGGGCTTATGAGCAGTTCTTC. Translated: CASSWSGRAYEQFF.

As concerns this clonotype: The junction and the germline gene differ at one end; a read error may be behind it. The rearrangement links TRBV2 to TRBJ1-1, with D maybe TRBD1 (6 bases). The CDR3 contains 14 residues. Germline CDR1 SNHLY, CDR2 FYNNEI. The CDR3 nucleotides read TGTGCCAGCAGTGAACAGGGGATTAGAGCTGAAGCCTTCTTT. Its translation: CASSEQGIRAEAFF.

This clonotype has a single count. This chain joins TRBV2 and TRBJ2-2, with 11 bases matching TRBD2. The germline CDR1 and CDR2 sequences are SNHLY and FYNNEI. CDR3 length: 15 residues. The V segment lost 5 bases and the J segment 5 bases; nucleotides outside the gene matches: 4. CDR3 sequence (DNA): TGTGCCAGCAGTCTGACTAGCGGGGTAACCGGGGAGCTGTTTTTT. This encodes CASSLTSGVTGELFF.

This clonotype has ten or more counts. The chain has TRBV5-4 and TRBJ1-2, with TRBD1 identical over 11 bases. Germline lookup yields CDR1 SGHNT and CDR2 YYREEE (reference sequence). V lost 0 bases and J lost 5; bases outside the gene matches: 3. CDR3 length: 15 residues. CDR3: CASSLGGQGAYGYTF. In DNA, the CDR3 is TGTGCCAGCAGCTTGGGAGGACAGGGGGCGTATGGCTACACCTTC. Combining the CDR3 with reference TRBV5-4 and TRBJ1-2 gives the whole variable domain ETGVTQSPTHLIKTRGQQVTLRCSSQSGHNTVSWYQQALGQGPQFIFQYYREEENGRGNFPPRFSGLQFPNYSSELNVNALELDDSALYLCASSLGGQGAYGYTFGSGTRLTVV.

V and J are TRBV7-9 and TRBJ2-7; no reliable D call. The V and J ends lost 0 bases and 1 base respectively, with 13 bases between them. The length of the CDR3 is 16 residues. Germline lookup yields CDR1 SEHNR and CDR2 FQNEAQ (reference sequence). As DNA, the CDR3 is TGTGCCAGCAGCTTAGCATCAGCTACCTCATCCTACGAGCAGTACTTC. Translated: CASSLASATSSYEQYF. Based on the CDR3 plus reference TRBV7-9 and TRBJ2-7, the full variable domain is DTGVSQNPRHKITKRGQNVTFRCDPISEHNRLYWYRQTLGQGPEFLTYFQNEAQLEKSRLLSDRFSAERPKGSFSTLEIQRTEQGDSAMYLCASSLASATSSYEQYFGPGTRLTVT.

This clonotype was counted ten times or more. V usage is TRBV4-1 and J usage is TRBJ1-1; 7 nucleotides agree with TRBD1. The CDR3 has 14 amino acids. Germline assignment: CDR1 MGHRA and CDR2 YSYEKL. Trimming removed 6 bases from V and 1 base from J; junction bases left unmatched: 5. CDR3 region: CASRTGTANTEAFF. As DNA, the CDR3 is TGCGCCAGCAGGACCGGGACAGCGAACACTGAAGCTTTCTTT.

This clonotype has more than one count but fewer than ten. The chain uses TRBV18 and TRBJ2-2, with 14 bases fitting TRBD2. V dropped 3 bases and J dropped 0; count of bases not matched to a gene: 9. The CDR3 has 20 amino acids. The germline V gene encodes CDR1 KGHSH and CDR2 LQKENI. The CDR3 protein is CASSPVGTSGSSTNTGELFF. CDR3 bases: TGTGCCAGCTCACCGGTTGGGACTAGCGGGAGTTCTACGAACACCGGGGAGCTGTTTTTT.

Written as DNA, the CDR3 is TGTGCCATCTCCCAGGGATCGGACTACGAGCAGTACTTC. This translates into CAISQGSDYEQYF. V and J are TRBV24-1 and TRBJ2-7, with D maybe TRBD1 (5 bases). CDR3 size: 13 residues. Germline CDR1 reads KGHDR; CDR2 reads SFDVKD. V was pared by 11 bases and J by 3 bases, with 16 bases between.

The chain joins TRBV2 to TRBJ2-7; TRBD2 is a possible D gene (5 bases). CDR3 length: 16 amino acids. The germline gives CDR1 SNHLY, CDR2 FYNNEI. Between the trimmed V and J ends, which lost 0 bases and 5 bases, there was a span of 17 bases. Here the CDR3 DNA reads TGTGCCAGCAGTGAAGCTTTCCGGGATTCGGCCAACGAGCAGTACTTC. This translates into CASSEAFRDSANEQYF.

V and J are TRBV7-6 and TRBJ2-7; 7 nucleotides line up with TRBD1. Germline V gene lookup returns CDR1 SGHVS and CDR2 FNYEAQ. The CDR3 covers 14 residues. V trimming: 2 bases; J trimming: 6 bases; junction bases outside the gene matches: 7. The CDR3 DNA follows: TGTGCCAGCAGCTTAATAGGGACAGAAGGCGAGCAGTACTTC. It codes for CASSLIGTEGEQYF.

J is TRBJ2-3 and V is TRBV15; possibly TRBD1 or TRBD2 for D (5 bases each). There are 13 residues in the CDR3. The germline V and J ends were trimmed by 2 bases and 6 bases, with 9 bases remaining between them. Germline V CDR1 and CDR2: LNHNV, YYDKDF (reference sequence). CDR3 sequence reads: CATSRPRGDTQYF. Written as DNA, the CDR3 is TGTGCCACCAGCAGACCTCGGGGCGATACGCAGTATTTT.

V is TRBV19 and J is TRBJ1-2; unclear D gene. The length of the CDR3 is 12 residues. Trimming pared 4 bases from V and 6 bases from J, leaving 9 bases between. Per germline, CDR1 LNHDA and CDR2 SQIVND (reference sequence). CDR3 nucleotides: TGTGCCAGTAGTAACGGCTTTAATGGCTACACCTTC. It specifies CASSNGFNGYTF.